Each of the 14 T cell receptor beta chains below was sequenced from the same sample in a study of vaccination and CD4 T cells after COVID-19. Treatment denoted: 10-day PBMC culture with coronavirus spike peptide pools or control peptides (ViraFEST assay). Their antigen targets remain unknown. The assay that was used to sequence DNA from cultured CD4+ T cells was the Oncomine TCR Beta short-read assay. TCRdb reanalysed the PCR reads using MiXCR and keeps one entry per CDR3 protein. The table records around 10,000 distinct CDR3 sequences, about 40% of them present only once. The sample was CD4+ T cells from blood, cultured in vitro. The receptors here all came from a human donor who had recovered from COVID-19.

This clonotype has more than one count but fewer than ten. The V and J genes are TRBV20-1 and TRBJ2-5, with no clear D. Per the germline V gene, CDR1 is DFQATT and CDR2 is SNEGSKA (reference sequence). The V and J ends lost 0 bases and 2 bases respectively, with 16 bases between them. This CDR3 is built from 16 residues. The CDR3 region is CSARDVLGLGQETQYF. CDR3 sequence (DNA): TGCAGTGCTAGAGATGTTCTCGGGCTAGGGCAAGAGACCCAGTACTTC.

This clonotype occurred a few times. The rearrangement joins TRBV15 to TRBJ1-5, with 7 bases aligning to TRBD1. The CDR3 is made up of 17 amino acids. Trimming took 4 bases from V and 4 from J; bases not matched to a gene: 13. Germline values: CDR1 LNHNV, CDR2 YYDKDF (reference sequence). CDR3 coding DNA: TGTGCCACCAGCACCCAAACAGGGGCGCCTTCTAATCAGCCCCAGCATTTT. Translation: CATSTQTGAPSNQPQHF.

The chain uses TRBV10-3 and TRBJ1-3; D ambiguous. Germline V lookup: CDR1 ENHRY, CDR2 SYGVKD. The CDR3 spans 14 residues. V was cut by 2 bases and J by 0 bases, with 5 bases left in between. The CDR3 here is CAISEQASGNTIYF. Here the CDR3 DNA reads TGTGCCATCAGTGAGCAGGCCTCTGGAAACACCATATATTTT.

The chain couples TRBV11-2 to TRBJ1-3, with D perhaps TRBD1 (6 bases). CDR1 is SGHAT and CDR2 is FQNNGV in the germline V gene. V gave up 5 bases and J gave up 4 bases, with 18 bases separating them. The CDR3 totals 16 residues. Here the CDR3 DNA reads TGTGCCAGCAGCCCCGACCAACAGGGTCGAGGAAACACCATATATTTT. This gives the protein CASSPDQQGRGNTIYF.

The CDR3 loop reads CASSRGQGMTDTIYF. CDR3 nucleotides: TGTGCCAGCAGCCGCGGACAGGGGATGACAGACACCATATATTTT. The gene calls are TRBV7-2 and TRBJ1-3, with TRBD1 matching 9 bases. Germline values: CDR1 SGHTA, CDR2 FQGNSA. With 5 bases clipped from V and 8 bases from J, the junction kept 10 bases outside the gene matches. The CDR3 totals 15 residues.

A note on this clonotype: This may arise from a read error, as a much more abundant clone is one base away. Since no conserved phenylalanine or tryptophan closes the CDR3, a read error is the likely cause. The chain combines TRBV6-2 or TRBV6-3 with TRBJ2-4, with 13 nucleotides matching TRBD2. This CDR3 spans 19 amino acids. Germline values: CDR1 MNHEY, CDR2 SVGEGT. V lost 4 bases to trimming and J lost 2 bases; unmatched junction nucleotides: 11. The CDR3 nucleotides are TGTGCCAGCAGTTCGGGACTAGCGGGGTTCGTAGGAACCAAAAACATTCAGTACTAC. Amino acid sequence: CASSSGLAGFVGTKNIQYY.

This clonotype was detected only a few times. DNA of the CDR3: TGTGCCAGCAATAGCGGGGTGCGGACCGGGGAGCTGTTTTTT. Amino acid sequence: CASNSGVRTGELFF. The chain combines TRBV6-1 with TRBJ2-2; 8 positions agree with TRBD2. Germline lookup yields CDR1 MNHNS and CDR2 SASEGT. J was trimmed by 5 bases and V by 7 bases; bases with no gene match: 6. The CDR3 runs 14 residues.

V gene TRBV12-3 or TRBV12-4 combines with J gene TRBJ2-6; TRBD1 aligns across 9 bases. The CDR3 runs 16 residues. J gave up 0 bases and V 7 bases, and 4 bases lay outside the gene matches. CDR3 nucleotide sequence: TGTGCCAGCAAGGACAGGGGCAGCTCTGGGGCCAACGTCCTGACTTTC. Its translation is CASKDRGSSGANVLTF.

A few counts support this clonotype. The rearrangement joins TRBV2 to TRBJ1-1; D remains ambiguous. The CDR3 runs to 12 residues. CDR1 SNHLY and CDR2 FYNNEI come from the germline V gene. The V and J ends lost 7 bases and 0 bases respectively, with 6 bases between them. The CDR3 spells CASIFLNTEAFF. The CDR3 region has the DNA TGTGCCAGCATATTTTTGAACACTGAAGCTTTCTTT.

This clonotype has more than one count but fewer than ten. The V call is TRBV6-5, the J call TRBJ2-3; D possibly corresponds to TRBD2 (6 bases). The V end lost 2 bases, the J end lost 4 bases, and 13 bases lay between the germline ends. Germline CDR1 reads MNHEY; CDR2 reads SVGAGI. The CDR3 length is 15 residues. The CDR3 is CASSYGGLYADTQYF. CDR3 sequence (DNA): TGTGCCAGCAGTTACGGGGGGTTATACGCAGATACGCAGTATTTT.

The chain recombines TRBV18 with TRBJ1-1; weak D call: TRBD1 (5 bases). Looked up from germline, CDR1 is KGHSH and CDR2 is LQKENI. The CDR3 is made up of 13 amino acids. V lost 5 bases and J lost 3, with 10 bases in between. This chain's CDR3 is CASSRGSDTEAFF. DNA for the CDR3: TGTGCCAGCTCAAGGGGCAGTGACACTGAAGCTTTCTTT.

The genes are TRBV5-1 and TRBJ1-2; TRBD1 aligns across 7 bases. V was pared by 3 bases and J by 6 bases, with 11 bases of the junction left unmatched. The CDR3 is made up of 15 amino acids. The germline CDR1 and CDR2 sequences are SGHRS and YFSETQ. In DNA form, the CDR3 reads TGCGCCAGCAGCTCGCATGGGACAGAATTTAATGGCTACACCTTC. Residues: CASSSHGTEFNGYTF.

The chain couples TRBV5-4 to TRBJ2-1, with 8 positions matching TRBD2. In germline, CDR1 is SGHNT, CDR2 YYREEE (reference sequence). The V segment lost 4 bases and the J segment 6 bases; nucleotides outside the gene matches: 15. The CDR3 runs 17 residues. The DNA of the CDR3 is TGTGCCAGCAGCCTATCCCGGGTAAGCGGGGGAGCCAATGAGCAGTTCTTC. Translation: CASSLSRVSGGANEQFF. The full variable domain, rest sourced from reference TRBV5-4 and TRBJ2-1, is ETGVTQSPTHLIKTRGQQVTLRCSSQSGHNTVSWYQQALGQGPQFIFQYYREEENGRGNFPPRFSGLQFPNYSSELNVNALELDDSALYLCASSLSRVSGGANEQFFGPGTRLTVL.

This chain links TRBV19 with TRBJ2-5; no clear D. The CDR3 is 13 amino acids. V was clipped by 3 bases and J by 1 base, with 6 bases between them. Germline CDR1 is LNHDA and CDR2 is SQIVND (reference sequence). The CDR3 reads CASSIQIQETQYF. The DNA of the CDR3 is TGTGCCAGTAGTATTCAGATCCAAGAGACCCAGTACTTC.